This entry lists 29 T cell receptor beta chains sequenced from one sample in a study of T cell responses to AZD1222 COVID-19 vaccine. The data were produced by immunoSEQ multiplex PCR, yet TCRdb's version contains in-frame clones alone and is incomplete. Seen here are more than 95,000 clones, 88% observed once, and the top ten hold about 9.1%. Material: peripheral blood, obtained on day 0 of AZD1222 vaccination. These TCRs come from an adult in good health.

The count of this clone is one. The chain carries TRBV28 and TRBJ1-4; D not resolved. The V end was cut by 11 bases, the J end by 8 bases, with 12 bases between. The CDR3 consists of 11 residues. CDR1 MDHEN and CDR2 SYDVKM come from the germline V gene. CDR3 residues: CAVGKREKLFF. For the CDR3, the DNA is TGTGCCGTTGGGAAGAGGGAAAAACTGTTTTTT.

The chain combines TRBV7-3 with TRBJ2-1, with D perhaps given as TRBD1 or TRBD2 (5 bases each). V dropped 4 bases and J dropped 7 bases, with 14 bases sitting between them. Germline V gives CDR1 SGHTA, CDR2 FQGTGA. The length of the CDR3 is 14 residues. CDR3 coding DNA: TGTGCCAGCAGCTCGCGGCAAGAGGGGAATGAGCAGTTCTTC. It specifies CASSSRQEGNEQFF.

This chain connects TRBV10-3 to TRBJ2-7; TRBD2 agrees at 9 bases. This CDR3 spans 15 amino acids. Germline V gives CDR1 ENHRY, CDR2 SYGVKD. J was trimmed by 3 bases and V by 0 bases; bases with no gene match: 3. DNA of the CDR3: TGTGCCATCAGTGAGTCACAGACTAGCGGCTACGAGCAGTACTTC. This encodes CAISESQTSGYEQYF.

The chain uses TRBV7-9 and TRBJ2-5, with D perhaps matching TRBD2 (5 bases). The CDR3 is 13 amino acids. Per the germline V gene, CDR1 is SEHNR and CDR2 is FQNEAQ (reference sequence). The germline V and J ends were trimmed by 2 bases and 5 bases, with 9 bases remaining between them. The CDR3 nucleotides are TGTGCCAGCAGCTTAACCCCGGGGGAGACCCAGTACTTC. Translating it yields CASSLTPGETQYF.

The J gene is TRBJ1-1, the V gene TRBV2; D is possibly TRBD1 (6 bases). The length of the CDR3 is 12 residues. V lost 6 bases to trimming and J lost 4 bases, with 9 bases between them. Germline-derived CDR1 and CDR2 are SNHLY and FYNNEI. The CDR3 sequence is CASRGGPTEAFF. In DNA, the CDR3 is TGTGCCAGCAGGGGGGGGCCCACTGAAGCTTTCTTT.

The chain is built from TRBV18 and TRBJ1-4; 8 nucleotides match TRBD1. CDR1 and CDR2 from the germline V gene are KGHSH and LQKENI. The junction had 1 base not matched to a gene; V was cut back by 0 bases and J by 4 bases. There are 15 residues in the CDR3. CDR3 in DNA: TGTGCCAGCTCACCACCGGGACAGGATAATGAAAAACTGTTTTTT. This codes for CASSPPGQDNEKLFF.

The rearrangement uses TRBV7-3 and TRBJ1-5; D call uncertain. The V gene lost 5 bases and the J gene lost 6 bases, with 14 bases spanning the gap. Germline V CDR1 and CDR2: SGHTA, FQGTGA. The CDR3 is 14 amino acids. CDR3 amino acids: CASSPEWRSQPQHF. CDR3 coding DNA: TGTGCCAGCAGCCCTGAATGGAGGAGTCAGCCCCAGCATTTT.

The chain couples TRBV29-1 to TRBJ2-2; D uncertain. Trimming left V 4 bases short and J 3 bases short, with 9 bases between. CDR1 and CDR2 (germline): SQVTM, ANQGSEA. CDR3 length: 13 amino acids. CDR3 nucleotides: TGCAGCGTTGGAGCTGGGTACACCGGGGAGCTGTTTTTT. This encodes CSVGAGYTGELFF.

The genes are TRBV19 and TRBJ2-7, with 7 positions matching TRBD2. The trim removed 5 bases at V and 3 bases at J, leaving 4 bases unmatched. CDR1 and CDR2 (germline): LNHDA, SQIVND (reference sequence). This CDR3 has 13 amino acids. The CDR3 reads CASSAASGYEQYF. CDR3 sequence (DNA): TGTGCCAGTAGTGCCGCTAGCGGCTACGAGCAGTACTTC. Full variable domain (remainder filled in from reference TRBV19 and TRBJ2-7): DGGITQSPKYLFRKEGQNVTLSCEQNLNHDAMYWYRQDPGQGLRLIYYSQIVNDFQKGDIAEGYSVSREKKESFPLTVTSAQKNPTAFYLCASSAASGYEQYFGPGTRLTVT.

As regards this clone: The DNA is left out, because the CDR3 cannot be placed on it with certainty; the CDR3 is given as TCRdb lists it. The gene calls are TRBV10-3 and TRBJ2-5. CDR1 is ENHRY and CDR2 is SYGVKD in the germline V gene. From its first to its last residue, the CDR3 has 15 amino acids. CDR3 protein: CAISDSGQGGETQYF.

V and J are TRBV27 and TRBJ2-1; 10 nucleotides match TRBD2. In germline, CDR1 is MNHEY, CDR2 SMNVEV (reference sequence). The length of the CDR3 is 16 residues. Trimming at V came to 7 bases and at J to 8 bases, leaving 14 bases not matched to a gene. This chain's CDR3 is CASNPRALAGVDEQFF. DNA for the CDR3: TGTGCCAGCAACCCCCGGGCCCTAGCGGGAGTCGATGAGCAGTTCTTC.

This chain connects TRBV9 to TRBJ1-2; 7 bases line up with TRBD1. With 4 bases clipped from V and 5 bases from J, the junction kept 8 bases outside the gene matches. The CDR3 contains 14 residues. CDR1 SGDLS and CDR2 YYNGEE come from the germline V gene. The CDR3 nucleotides read TGTGCCAGCAGCCCGCAGACAGGGTTGTATGGCTACACCTTC. This translates into CASSPQTGLYGYTF.

This chain uses TRBV7-9 with TRBJ2-1; 8 nucleotides align to TRBD2. The CDR3 contains 15 residues. CDR1 is SEHNR and CDR2 is FQNEAQ in the germline V gene (reference sequence). The trim removed 3 bases at V and 4 bases at J, leaving 5 bases unmatched. CDR3 in DNA: TGTGCCAGCAGCTTCGGGAGGGCCATTTACAATGAGCAGTTCTTC. This sequence encodes CASSFGRAIYNEQFF.

The chain links TRBV30 to TRBJ1-1; maybe TRBD1 (5 bases). V shed 4 bases and J shed 4 bases, with 13 bases lying between them. CDR1 and CDR2 (germline): GTSNPN, SVGIG (reference sequence). CDR3 length: 13 amino acids. The CDR3 sequence: CAWTLLRGTEAFF. CDR3 nucleotide sequence: TGTGCCTGGACCCTCCTGAGGGGCACTGAAGCTTTCTTT.

V and J are TRBV7-3 and TRBJ1-3; possible D gene TRBD1, 6 bases. The ends were cut back, 5 bases at V and 4 bases at J, with 9 bases in the middle. Germline CDR1 and CDR2: SGHTA and FQGTGA. This CDR3 contains 13 residues. The CDR3 DNA follows: TGTGCCAGCAGCACCGGACAGGGAAACACCATATATTTT. This gives the protein CASSTGQGNTIYF.

This clone was picked up one time. The chain is built from TRBV18 and TRBJ2-7; D remains ambiguous. In germline, CDR1 is KGHSH, CDR2 LQKENI. The CDR3 consists of 13 residues. V was cut by 0 bases and J by 7 bases, with 10 bases left in between. CDR3: CASSPPHLDEQYF. The CDR3 DNA reads TGTGCCAGCTCACCACCCCACTTGGATGAGCAGTACTTC.

The chain has TRBV7-9 and TRBJ2-5, with D perhaps matching TRBD1 (6 bases). CDR1 and CDR2 from the germline V gene are SEHNR and FQNEAQ (reference sequence). This CDR3 spans 15 amino acids. Deletions cut 0 bases from V and 5 bases from J, with 13 bases between. For the CDR3, the DNA is TGTGCCAGCAGCTTAGCCCTGACAGGAAGTGAGACCCAGTACTTC. It yields the protein CASSLALTGSETQYF.

This chain links TRBV27 with TRBJ1-2, with 7 bases identical to TRBD1. The ends lost 3 bases at V and 4 bases at J; junction bases unmatched: 8. The germline V gene has CDR1 MNHEY and CDR2 SMNVEV (reference sequence). This CDR3 comprises 15 residues. In nucleotides, the CDR3 is TGTGCCAGCAGTTTTATACCGGGGACAGCCTATGGCTACACCTTC. This encodes CASSFIPGTAYGYTF.

The chain joins TRBV28 to TRBJ1-4, with D unresolved. V was clipped by 8 bases and J by 0 bases, with 10 bases between them. This CDR3 has 14 residues. The V gene's germline CDR1 is MDHEN and CDR2 SYDVKM. Here the CDR3 reads CASRSGATNEKLFF. CDR3 bases: TGTGCCAGCCGCAGCGGTGCAACTAATGAAAAACTGTTTTTT.

The rearrangement links TRBV6-5 to TRBJ2-3; D unclear. The CDR3 totals 13 residues. Germline values: CDR1 MNHEY, CDR2 SVGAGI. V was clipped by 0 bases and J by 7 bases, with 8 bases between them. The CDR3 region has the DNA TGTGCCAGCAGTTACTCTCCAGTATATACGCAGTATTTT. Translating gives CASSYSPVYTQYF.

This chain uses TRBV29-1 with TRBJ2-7; TRBD2 might be the D (5 bases). The germline V and J ends were trimmed by 5 bases and 5 bases, with 10 bases remaining between them. The CDR3 contains 11 residues. CDR1 is SQVTM, CDR2 ANQGSEA, per germline. In DNA form, the CDR3 reads TGCAGCGTTTCACTAGGCGACGAGCAGTACTTC. This codes for CSVSLGDEQYF.

The V call is TRBV5-4, the J call TRBJ2-7; TRBD1 might be the D (6 bases). Germline CDR1 reads SGHNT; CDR2 reads YYREEE (reference sequence). The CDR3 consists of 16 residues. Trimming pared 2 bases from V and 0 bases from J, leaving 15 bases between. CDR3 sequence reads: CASSLGQGPISYEQYF. CDR3 in DNA: TGTGCCAGCAGCTTAGGGCAGGGGCCGATCTCCTACGAGCAGTACTTC.

The CDR3 DNA sequence: TGTGCCAGCAGTGCGGAGGGGCAGGGCACTGAAGCTTTCTTT. Translation gives CASSAEGQGTEAFF. This chain connects TRBV2 to TRBJ1-1; D is possibly TRBD1 (5 bases). V was trimmed by 4 bases and J by 4 bases, leaving 13 bases between them. This CDR3 contains 14 residues. Germline V gene data show CDR1 as SNHLY and CDR2 as FYNNEI.

This clone showed up just a few times. This sequence joins TRBV29-1 and TRBJ1-5; D unclear. In germline, CDR1 is SQVTM, CDR2 ANQGSEA. CDR3 length: 14 amino acids. The CDR3 is CRTPEDPSNQPQHF. In nucleotides, the CDR3 is TGCAGGACCCCGGAGGACCCTAGCAATCAGCCCCAGCATTTT.

The chain uses TRBV30 and TRBJ2-3; TRBD1 might be the D (5 bases). Germline V CDR1 and CDR2: GTSNPN, SVGIG (reference sequence). Trimming left V 2 bases short and J 2 bases short, with 8 bases between. The CDR3 extends over 13 amino acids. CDR3 protein: CAWSPGITDTQYF. The CDR3 DNA reads TGTGCCTGGAGTCCAGGGATCACAGATACGCAGTATTTT.

V gene TRBV19 combines with J gene TRBJ1-1, with no clear D. V gave up 7 bases and J gave up 1 base, with 19 bases separating them. Germline V gives CDR1 LNHDA, CDR2 SQIVND (reference sequence). The CDR3 is made up of 16 amino acids. CDR3 amino acids: CASTPPGSRRNTEAFF. The CDR3 bases are TGTGCCAGTACCCCCCCTGGATCGAGGAGGAACACTGAAGCTTTCTTT. Filled out from reference TRBV19 and TRBJ1-1, the complete variable domain reads DGGITQSPKYLFRKEGQNVTLSCEQNLNHDAMYWYRQDPGQGLRLIYYSQIVNDFQKGDIAEGYSVSREKKESFPLTVTSAQKNPTAFYLCASTPPGSRRNTEAFFGQGTRLTVV.

The rearrangement links TRBV5-1 to TRBJ2-1; D is undetermined. Trimming left V 2 bases short and J 6 bases short, with 12 bases between. Germline values: CDR1 SGHRS, CDR2 YFSETQ. The CDR3 sequence is 14 residues long. CDR3 sequence (DNA): TGCGCCAGCAGCTTCCGCCCCTCCGGCAATGAGCAGTTCTTC. Protein sequence: CASSFRPSGNEQFF.

This clone was detected only once. The rearrangement links TRBV19 to TRBJ2-2; D is possibly TRBD1 (5 bases). In germline, CDR1 is LNHDA, CDR2 SQIVND (reference sequence). The CDR3 runs 12 residues. V was pared by 9 bases and J by 5 bases, with 10 bases between. The CDR3 DNA reads TGTGCCAGCGGAAGGGGTACCGGGGAGCTGTTTTTT. This gives the protein CASGRGTGELFF.

The V call is TRBV30, the J call TRBJ1-2; a weak D match, TRBD1 (6 bases). The V gene lost 6 bases and the J gene lost 9 bases, with 17 bases spanning the gap. Germline V gene sequence: CDR1 GTSNPN, CDR2 SVGIG (reference sequence). The CDR3 covers 12 residues. The CDR3 reads CACARQANSYTF. Written as DNA, the CDR3 is TGTGCCTGCGCCAGACAGGCGAACAGCTACACCTTC. Complete variable domain (other parts from reference TRBV30 and TRBJ1-2): SQTIHQWPATLVQPVGSPLSLECTVEGTSNPNLYWYRQAAGRGLQLLFYSVGIGQISSEVPQNLSASRPQDRQFILSSKKLLLSDSGFYLCACARQANSYTFGSGTRLTVV.